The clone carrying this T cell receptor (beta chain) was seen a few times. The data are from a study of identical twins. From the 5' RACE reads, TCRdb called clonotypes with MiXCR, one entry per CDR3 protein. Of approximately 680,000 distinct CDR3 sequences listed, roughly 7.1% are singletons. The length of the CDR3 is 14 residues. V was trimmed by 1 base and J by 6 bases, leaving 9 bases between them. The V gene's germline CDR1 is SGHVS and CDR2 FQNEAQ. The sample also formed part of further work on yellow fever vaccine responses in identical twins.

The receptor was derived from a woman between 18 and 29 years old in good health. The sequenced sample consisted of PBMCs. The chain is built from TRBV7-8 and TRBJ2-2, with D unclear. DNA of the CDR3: TGTGCCAGCAGCTTAGGAAGGCCTTCCGGGGAGCTGTTTTTT. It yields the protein CASSLGRPSGELFF.